The clone carrying this T cell receptor (beta chain) was picked up one time. The antigen remains undetermined. In germline, CDR1 is MNHNY, CDR2 SVGAGI (reference sequence). This CDR3 comprises 16 residues. Trimming removed 5 bases from V and 2 bases from J; junction bases left unmatched: 6. This sample was included in a study of cytotoxic CD8 clonotypes in ibrutinib-treated CLL. For the study at large: Among the samples, the mean was roughly 260,000 productive templates and roughly 96,000 productive rearrangements.

The repertoire was sequenced with immunoSEQ multiplex PCR; TCRdb's copy has only in-frame clones and lacks some. The sample consists of some 130,000 clones, 80% to 90% of them appearing once. Whole-study findings and limits: Baseline clonality, higher than in age-matched healthy donors, tracked circulating CD8+ T-cell counts.

The rearrangement links TRBV6-6 to TRBJ1-3, with 10 bases matching TRBD1. The clonotype was recovered from a human donor with chronic lymphocytic leukemia. Sequenced material: PBMCs, taken after 24 months of ibrutinib treatment. The CDR3 bases are TGTGCCAGCAGTGCGGCCGGGACAGGGGCTGGAAACACCATATATTTT. Translating gives CASSAAGTGAGNTIYF.